This T cell receptor (beta chain) was identified during a study of Graves' ophthalmopathy and Graves' hyperthyroidism. This CDR3 contains 15 residues. After removal of 3 bases from V and 5 bases from J, the junction contained 8 bases not matched to a gene. The table lists this clonotype with many counts. For repertoire sequencing, the TCR beta CDR3 regions were amplified from RNA transcripts. HTBI primers served in a first-round RT-PCR, which a second-round multiplex PCR followed. TCRdb fed the multiplex PCR reads into MiXCR, producing one record per CDR3 protein. Among 200,000 to 250,000 distinct CDR3 sequences listed, 20% to 25% were seen once.

This TCR was recovered from a woman aged 45 to 65 with Graves' ophthalmopathy. The chain combines TRBV12-3 or TRBV12-4 with TRBJ2-5; 8 bases match TRBD2. The sequencing sample was made of peripheral blood. In nucleotides, the CDR3 is TGTGCCAGCAGTTTGAGTCTAGCGGGCCGGGAGACCCAGTACTTC. Residues: CASSLSLAGRETQYF.